This T cell receptor (beta chain) is from a study of blood T cells in healthy people across ages. Background on the study: Template switching picked up about one barcoded beta molecule for each two T cells.

Germline lookup yields CDR1 PRHDT and CDR2 FYEKMQ (reference sequence). The CDR3 length is 18 residues. Study-level points and caveats: Because sorting was not performed, PBMCs prevented conclusive naive versus antigen-experienced comparison. TCR beta diversity correlated strongly with naive T cell percentage.

Together with a sample-barcoded 5' primer, a J-beta primer mix was included in a second PCR lasting roughly 6 to 12 cycles. All samples gave at least 2.5 million CDR3-containing paired-end reads. TCRdb re-called the 5' RACE reads through MiXCR, storing one row per CDR3 protein. The sample holds over 1,500,000 distinct CDR3 sequences, roughly two fifths seen once. Notes on this clonotype: Its antigen is unknown. This clone may be a read error of a much larger clone one base away.

This TCR was recovered from a human donor in good health. Sequenced sample: blood. The J gene is TRBJ2-5, the V gene TRBV13; D is possibly TRBD1 or TRBD2 (5 bases each). The last part of the DNA fits TRBJ2-1 better; the J call may be wrong. The CDR3 sequence is CASSGPSEGFNSQETQFF. In DNA, the CDR3 is TGTGCCAGCAGCGGACCCTCAGAGGGGTTTAATTCCCAAGAGACCCAGTTCTTC.